This TCR beta chain was observed in a study of cytomegalovirus exposure and HLA in healthy donors. Study-level points and caveats: Some TCR beta chains (164 of them) were listed as cytomegalovirus-associated.

The PCR made use of 60 Vbeta and 13 Jbeta primers. In the study's own analysis: In a later analysis, some 10 million of 65 million to 90 million unique beta chains occurred in at least two donors. Repertoires were generated with immunoSEQ multiplex PCR, while TCRdb's copy carries only in-frame clones and drops some. The DNA gave D and trimming, while V, J and clone size come from that table. The sample carries 65,000 to 90,000 clones, roughly 73% recorded once. In regard to this clone: Antigen: not known.

V dropped 0 bases and J dropped 6; count of bases not matched to a gene: 7. The CDR3 has 17 amino acids. The germline V gene encodes CDR1 LGHNA and CDR2 YSLEER. Input material: PBMCs. The TCR comes from a woman aged 40 to 50 in good health and CMV-seropositive. The chain joins TRBV4-3 to TRBJ2-2, with TRBD1 matching 10 bases. CDR3 sequence (DNA): TGCGCCAGCAGCCAAGATCCGGGACAGGGGATGGCCGGGGAGCTGTTTTTT. This encodes CASSQDPGQGMAGELFF.